This T cell receptor (beta chain) emerged from a study of cytomegalovirus exposure and HLA in healthy donors. Study findings and constraints: What a later analysis reportedly showed was that an Asian-associated ancestry cluster had fewer N-insertions than the approximately 700-donor mean. HLA allele associations emerged for about 16,000 TCR beta sequences in a later analysis, at 0.05 false discovery rate.

A word on this clone: Its antigen remains unknown.

Researchers ran the PCR with 60 Vbeta and 13 Jbeta primers. Repertoires were generated with immunoSEQ multiplex PCR, while TCRdb's copy carries only in-frame clones and drops some. The sample gives about 150,000 clones, 60% to 80% of which show up once; about 0.66% is in the top ten. Sequencing used PBMCs. The sequence was collected from a male donor in good health and CMV-seronegative.

The DNA of the CDR3 is TGCGCCAGCAGCCAACAACAGGGAATTGGAAACACCATATATTTT. It yields the protein CASSQQQGIGNTIYF. V gene TRBV4-3 combines with J gene TRBJ1-3; weak D call: TRBD1 (6 bases). This CDR3 region has 15 residues. Germline-derived CDR1 and CDR2 are LGHNA and YSLEER. Trimming shortened V by 2 bases and J by 3 bases, and 11 bases separated the two germline ends.